This TCR beta chain is drawn from a study of CXCR3-negative and CXCR3-positive naive CD8 T cells. Study-wide context: There were around 140 million TRB reads altogether, and each library had about 1.5 +/- 0.3 million of them. Study-wide results and caveats: Memory CD8+ T cell repertoires were far less diverse than both naive subsets. Post-cryopreservation CXCR3 expression was partly diminished, and the bulk of assays employed fresh PBMCs. CXCR3-positive naive cells had more hydrophobic TRB CDR3s than CXCR3-negative naive cells.

Concerning this clonotype itself: The antigen is not known.

The libraries of TRB cDNA were constructed through 5' RACE using UMI labels. No DNA is given; TCRdb re-called the 5' RACE reads and lists each CDR3 protein once. The table for this sample gives about 98,000 distinct CDR3 sequences. CDR1 and CDR2 (germline): LNHNV, YYDKDF (reference sequence). CDR3 size: 14 residues. The genes are TRBV15 and TRBJ2-7; the D call from TCRdb, TRBD1, cannot be confirmed without DNA. This sequence was found in a human donor in good health. Some clones in this sample may be carry-over from other donors' samples. The sequencing sample was made of naive CXCR3+ CD8+ T cells from blood. Described subset: CD45RO-CCR7+CD27+CD95- naive CD8+ T cells expressing CXCR3 (TNR3+). This chain's CDR3 is CATSRDVAGPEQYF.